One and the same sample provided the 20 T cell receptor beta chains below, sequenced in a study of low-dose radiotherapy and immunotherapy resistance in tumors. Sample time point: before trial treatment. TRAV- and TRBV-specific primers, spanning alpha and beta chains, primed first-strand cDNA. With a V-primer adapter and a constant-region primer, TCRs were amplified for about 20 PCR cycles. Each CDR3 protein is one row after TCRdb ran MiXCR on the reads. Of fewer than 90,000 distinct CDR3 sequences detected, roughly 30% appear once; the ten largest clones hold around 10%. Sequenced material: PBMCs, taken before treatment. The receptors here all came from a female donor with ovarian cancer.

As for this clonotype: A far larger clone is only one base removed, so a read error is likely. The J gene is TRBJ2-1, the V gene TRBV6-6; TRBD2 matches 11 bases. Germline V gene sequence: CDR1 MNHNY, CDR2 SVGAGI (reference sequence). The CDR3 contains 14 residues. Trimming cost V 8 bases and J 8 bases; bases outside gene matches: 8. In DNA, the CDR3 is TGTGCCAGCGGGCCTAGCGGGGGGATGTATGAGCAGTTCTTC. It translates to CASGPSGGMYEQFF.

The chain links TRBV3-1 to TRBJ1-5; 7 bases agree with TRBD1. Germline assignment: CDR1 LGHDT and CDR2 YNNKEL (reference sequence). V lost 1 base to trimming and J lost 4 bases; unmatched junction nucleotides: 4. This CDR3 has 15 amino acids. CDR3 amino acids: CASSQGGQTNQPQHF. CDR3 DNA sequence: TGTGCCAGCAGCCAAGGGGGACAGACAAATCAGCCCCAGCATTTT.

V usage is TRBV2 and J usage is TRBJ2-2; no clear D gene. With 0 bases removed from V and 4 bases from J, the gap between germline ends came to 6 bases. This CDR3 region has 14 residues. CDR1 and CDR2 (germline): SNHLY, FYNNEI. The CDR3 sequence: CASSEAGATGELFF. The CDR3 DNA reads TGTGCCAGCAGTGAAGCAGGAGCCACCGGGGAGCTGTTTTTT. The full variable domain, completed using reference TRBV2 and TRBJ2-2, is EPEVTQTPSHQVTQMGQEVILRCVPISNHLYFYWYRQILGQKVEFLVSFYNNEISEKSEIFDDQFSVERPDGSNFTLKIRSTKLEDSAMYFCASSEAGATGELFFGEGSRLTVL.

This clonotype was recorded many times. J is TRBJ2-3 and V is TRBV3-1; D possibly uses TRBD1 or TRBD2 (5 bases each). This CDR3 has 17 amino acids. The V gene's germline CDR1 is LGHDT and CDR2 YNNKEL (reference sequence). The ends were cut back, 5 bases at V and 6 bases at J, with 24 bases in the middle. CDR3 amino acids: CASSVYSGTAQRDTQYF. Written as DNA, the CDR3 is TGTGCCAGCAGCGTGTACTCCGGGACGGCCCAACGGGATACGCAGTATTTT.

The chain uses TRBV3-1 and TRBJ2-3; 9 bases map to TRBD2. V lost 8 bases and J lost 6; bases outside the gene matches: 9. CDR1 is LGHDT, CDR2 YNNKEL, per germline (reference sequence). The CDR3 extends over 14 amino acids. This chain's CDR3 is CASSPLAGMDTQYF. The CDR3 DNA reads TGTGCCAGCTCTCCTCTAGCGGGAATGGATACGCAGTATTTT.

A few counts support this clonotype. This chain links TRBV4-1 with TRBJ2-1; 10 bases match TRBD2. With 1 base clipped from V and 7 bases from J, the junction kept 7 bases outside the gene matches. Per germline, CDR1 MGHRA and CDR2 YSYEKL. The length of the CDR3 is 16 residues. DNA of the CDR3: TGCGCCAGCAGCCAAGGACCCAGCGGGGGGGCAAATGAGCAGTTCTTC. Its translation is CASSQGPSGGANEQFF.

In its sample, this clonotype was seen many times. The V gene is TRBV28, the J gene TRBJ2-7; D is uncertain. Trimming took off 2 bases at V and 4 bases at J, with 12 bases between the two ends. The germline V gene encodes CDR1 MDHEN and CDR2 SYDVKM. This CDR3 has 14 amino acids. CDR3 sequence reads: CASSLSGPIYEQYF. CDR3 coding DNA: TGTGCCAGCAGTTTAAGTGGACCCATTTACGAGCAGTACTTC.

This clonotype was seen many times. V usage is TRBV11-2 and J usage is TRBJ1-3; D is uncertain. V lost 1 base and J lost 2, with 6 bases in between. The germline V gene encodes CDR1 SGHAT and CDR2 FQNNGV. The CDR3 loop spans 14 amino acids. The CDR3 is CASSLGQTGNTIYF. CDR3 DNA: TGTGCCAGCAGCTTAGGGCAGACTGGAAACACCATATATTTT.

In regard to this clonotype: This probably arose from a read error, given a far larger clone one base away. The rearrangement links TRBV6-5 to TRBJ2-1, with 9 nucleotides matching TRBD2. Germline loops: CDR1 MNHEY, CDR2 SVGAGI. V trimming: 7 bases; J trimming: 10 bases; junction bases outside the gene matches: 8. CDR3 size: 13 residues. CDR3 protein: CASNMAGGPEQFF. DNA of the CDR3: TGTGCCAGCAACATGGCGGGAGGGCCGGAGCAGTTCTTC.

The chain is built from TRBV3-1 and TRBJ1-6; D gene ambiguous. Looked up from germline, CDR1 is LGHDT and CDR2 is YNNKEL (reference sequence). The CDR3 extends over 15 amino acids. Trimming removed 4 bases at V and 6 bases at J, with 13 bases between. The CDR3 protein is CASSPSQTSNSPLHF. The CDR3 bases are TGTGCCAGCAGCCCCTCACAGACTAGTAATTCACCCCTCCACTTT.

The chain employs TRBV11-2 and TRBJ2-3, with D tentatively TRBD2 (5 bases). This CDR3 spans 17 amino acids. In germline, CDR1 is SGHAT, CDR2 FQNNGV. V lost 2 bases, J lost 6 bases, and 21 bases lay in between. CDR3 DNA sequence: TGTGCCAGCAGCTTATCCCCAGGACTGGGATTGGGGGATACGCAGTATTTT. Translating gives CASSLSPGLGLGDTQYF. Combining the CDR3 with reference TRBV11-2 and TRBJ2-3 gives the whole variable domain EAGVAQSPRYKIIEKRQSVAFWCNPISGHATLYWYQQILGQGPKLLIQFQNNGVVDDSQLPKDRFSAERLKGVDSTLKIQPAKLEDSAVYLCASSLSPGLGLGDTQYFGPGTRLTVL.

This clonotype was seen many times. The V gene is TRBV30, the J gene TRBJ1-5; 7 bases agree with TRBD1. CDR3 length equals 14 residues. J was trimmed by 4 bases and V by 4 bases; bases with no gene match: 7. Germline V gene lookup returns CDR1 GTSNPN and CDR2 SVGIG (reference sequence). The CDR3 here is CAWNGTAANQPQHF. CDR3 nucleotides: TGTGCCTGGAACGGGACAGCAGCAAATCAGCCCCAGCATTTT. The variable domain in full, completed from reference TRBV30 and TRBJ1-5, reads SQTIHQWPATLVQPVGSPLSLECTVEGTSNPNLYWYRQAAGRGLQLLFYSVGIGQISSEVPQNLSASRPQDRQFILSSKKLLLSDSGFYLCAWNGTAANQPQHFGDGTRLSIL.

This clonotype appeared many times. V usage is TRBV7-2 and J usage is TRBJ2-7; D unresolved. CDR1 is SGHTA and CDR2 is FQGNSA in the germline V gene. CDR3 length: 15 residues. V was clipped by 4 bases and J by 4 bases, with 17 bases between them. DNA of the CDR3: TGTGCCAGCAGCTCAAGACCAGTCTTCGGGTACGAGCAGTACTTC. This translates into CASSSRPVFGYEQYF.

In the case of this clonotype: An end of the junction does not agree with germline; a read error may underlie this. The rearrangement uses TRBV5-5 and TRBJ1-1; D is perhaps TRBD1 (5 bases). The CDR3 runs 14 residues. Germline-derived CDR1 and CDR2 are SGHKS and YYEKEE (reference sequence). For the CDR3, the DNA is TGCGCCAGCAGCTCCGGGGACTTCAACACTGAAGCTTTCTTT. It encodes CASSSGDFNTEAFF.

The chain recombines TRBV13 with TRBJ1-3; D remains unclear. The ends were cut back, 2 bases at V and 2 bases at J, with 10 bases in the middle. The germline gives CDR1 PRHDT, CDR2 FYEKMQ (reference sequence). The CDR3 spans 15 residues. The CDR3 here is CASSLNSGAGNTIYF. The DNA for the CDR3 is TGTGCCAGCAGCTTAAACTCCGGGGCTGGAAACACCATATATTTT.

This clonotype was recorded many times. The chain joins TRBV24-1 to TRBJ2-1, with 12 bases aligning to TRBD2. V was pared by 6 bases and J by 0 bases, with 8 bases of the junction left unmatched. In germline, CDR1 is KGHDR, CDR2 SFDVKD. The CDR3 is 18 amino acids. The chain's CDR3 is CATSTSGRTSSSYNEQFF. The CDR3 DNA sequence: TGTGCCACCAGTACTAGCGGGAGGACCTCGAGCTCCTACAATGAGCAGTTCTTC.

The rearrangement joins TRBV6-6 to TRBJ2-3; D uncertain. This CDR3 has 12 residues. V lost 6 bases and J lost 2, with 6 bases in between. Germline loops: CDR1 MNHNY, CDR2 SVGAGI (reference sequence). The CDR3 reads CASSLYTDTQYF. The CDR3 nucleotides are TGTGCCAGCAGCCTATACACAGATACGCAGTATTTT.

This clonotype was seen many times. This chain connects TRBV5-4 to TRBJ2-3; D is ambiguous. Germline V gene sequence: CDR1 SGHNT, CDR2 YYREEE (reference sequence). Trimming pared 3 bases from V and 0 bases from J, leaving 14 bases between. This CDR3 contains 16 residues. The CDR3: CASSWAILHSTDTQYF. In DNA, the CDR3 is TGTGCCAGCAGCTGGGCTATCCTCCATAGCACAGATACGCAGTATTTT.

Here the CDR3 reads CASSFNAGTYNEQFF. The CDR3 DNA reads TGTGCCAGCAGCTTCAATGCCGGGACCTACAATGAGCAGTTCTTC. J is TRBJ2-1 and V is TRBV5-6; possibly TRBD2 for D (5 bases). V lost 2 bases and J lost 2, with 11 bases in between. The CDR3 totals 15 residues. Germline CDR1 is SGHDT and CDR2 is YYEEEE.

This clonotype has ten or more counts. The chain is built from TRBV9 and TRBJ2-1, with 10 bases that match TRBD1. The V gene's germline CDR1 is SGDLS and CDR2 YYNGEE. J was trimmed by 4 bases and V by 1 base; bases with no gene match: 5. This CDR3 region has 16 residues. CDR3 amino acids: CASSVKTGGAYNEQFF. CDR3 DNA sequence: TGTGCCAGCAGCGTAAAGACAGGGGGCGCTTACAATGAGCAGTTCTTC. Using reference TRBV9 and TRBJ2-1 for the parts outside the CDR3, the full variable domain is DSGVTQTPKHLITATGQRVTLRCSPRSGDLSVYWYQQSLDQGLQFLIQYYNGEERAKGNILERFSAQQFPDLHSELNLSSLELGDSALYFCASSVKTGGAYNEQFFGPGTRLTVL.